This is a list of T cell receptor beta chains from one sample in a study of T cell responses to AZD1222 COVID-19 vaccine. Assay used: immunoSEQ multiplex PCR; TCRdb lists only in-frame clones, some missing. In the table there are about 22,000 clones, 65% to 90% of which are singletons. This sample comprised peripheral blood, obtained on day 0 of AZD1222 vaccination. The origin of the receptors is an adult in good health. Both conserved end residues are part of each CDR3. D genes are given only for firm matches. Clone size is shown for a subset of rows, as once, few, many or a class of expanded clone.

DNA	CDR3	D	V	size	J
TGTGCCAGCAGCTCTTACCTCGGGGGGGATACACAAGAGACCCAGTACTTC	CASSSYLGGDTQETQYF	TRBD2	TRBV7-6	-	TRBJ2-5
TGTGCCAGCAGCTTAGGGTCCCTTGATAGCAATCAGCCCCAGCATTTT	CASSLGSLDSNQPQHF	-	TRBV7-6	-	TRBJ1-5
TGTGCCAGCAGTTCCCCCAATCAGCCCCAGCATTTT	CASSSPNQPQHF	-	TRBV6-2/TRBV6-3	-	TRBJ1-5
TGTGCCAGCAGCCGGGACGGGCCACTTTCACCCCTCCACTTT	CASSRDGPLSPLHF	-	TRBV6-5	once	TRBJ1-6
TGTGCCACCAGCAGGGACAGGCTTGCCTACGAGCAGTACTTC	CATSRDRLAYEQYF	TRBD1	TRBV15	-	TRBJ2-7
TGCGCCAGCAGCCAAGATCTCATTCTGGCGGGAGGGCAACGCTCTGGGGCCAACGTCCTGACTTTC	CASSQDLILAGGQRSGANVLTF	TRBD2	TRBV4-3	-	TRBJ2-6
TGTGCCAGCAGTTTAGGGCTCTCTAGCAATCAGCCCCAGCATTTT	CASSLGLSSNQPQHF	-	TRBV28	-	TRBJ1-5
TGTGCCAGCAGCTTAGGAAGGGGTCTTGAATACACTGAAGCTTTCTTT	CASSLGRGLEYTEAFF	-	TRBV7-9	once	TRBJ1-1
TGTGCCAGCAGCCCTCTCCCTGGGGATACGCAGTATTTT	CASSPLPGDTQYF	-	TRBV7-2	-	TRBJ2-3
TGTGCCAGCAGGTCCGGGACAGGGGGCAGGGGTATGAATTCACCCCTCCACTTT	CASRSGTGGRGMNSPLHF	TRBD1	TRBV28	-	TRBJ1-6
TGTGCCAGCAGCCAATCAGGGACCTACACAGATACGCAGTATTTT	CASSQSGTYTDTQYF	-	TRBV13	-	TRBJ2-3
TGTGCCAGCAGCCTCCCGGTTCATTACGAGCAGTACTTC	CASSLPVHYEQYF	-	TRBV28	-	TRBJ2-7
TGTGCCAGCAGCTTAGTGGGCGGCGTTCTGGACGAGCAGTACTTC	CASSLVGGVLDEQYF	-	TRBV7-8	-	TRBJ2-7
TGTGCCAGCAGCTTGGGCAGGAACACTGAAGCTTTCTTT	CASSLGRNTEAFF	-	TRBV11-1	once	TRBJ1-1
TGTGCCAGCAGTCGGTTTAACTATGGCTACACCTTC	CASSRFNYGYTF	-	TRBV28	-	TRBJ1-2
TGTGCCAGCAGCTTCTCGACTAGTTCGGATACGCAGTATTTT	CASSFSTSSDTQYF	-	TRBV9	-	TRBJ2-3
TGTGCCAGCAGCCAAGGACAGACGAACACTGAAGCTTTCTTT	CASSQGQTNTEAFF	-	TRBV3-1/TRBV3-2	-	TRBJ1-1
TGTGCCAGTAGTGAGAGATCTGGAAACACCATATATTTT	CASSERSGNTIYF	-	TRBV19	-	TRBJ1-3
TGTGCCACCAGCAGAGATCTGACAGACGGCGGCTACACCTTC	CATSRDLTDGGYTF	-	TRBV15	-	TRBJ1-2
TGTGCCAGCAGGACGGGGACAGCTCATGGCTACACCTTC	CASRTGTAHGYTF	TRBD1	TRBV2	-	TRBJ1-2
TGCGCCAGCAGCGACGAGGACAGGGGGGACAATGAGCAGTTCTTC	CASSDEDRGDNEQFF	TRBD1	TRBV10-2	once	TRBJ2-1
TGTGCCAGCAGTTTAGTCCCTAAGGAGTCTGGAAACACCATATATTTT	CASSLVPKESGNTIYF	-	TRBV27	-	TRBJ1-3
TGTGCCAGCAGCTTATTATCGGCAGGGGGCTGTCCCACCTACGAGCAGTACTTC	CASSLLSAGGCPTYEQYF	TRBD1	TRBV11-3	-	TRBJ2-7